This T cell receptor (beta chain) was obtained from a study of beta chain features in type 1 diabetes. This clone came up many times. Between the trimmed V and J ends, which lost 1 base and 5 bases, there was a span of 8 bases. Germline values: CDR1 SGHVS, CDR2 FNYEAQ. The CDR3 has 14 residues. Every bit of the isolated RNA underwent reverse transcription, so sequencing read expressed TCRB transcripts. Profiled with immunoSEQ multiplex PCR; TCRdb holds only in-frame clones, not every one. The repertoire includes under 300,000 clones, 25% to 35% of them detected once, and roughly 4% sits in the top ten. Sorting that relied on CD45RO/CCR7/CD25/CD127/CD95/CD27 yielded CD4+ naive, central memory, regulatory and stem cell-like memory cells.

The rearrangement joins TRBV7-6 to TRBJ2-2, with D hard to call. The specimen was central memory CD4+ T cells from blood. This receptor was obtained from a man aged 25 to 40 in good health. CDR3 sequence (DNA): TGTGCCAGCAGCTTAGAATTGGGGACCGGGGAGCTGTTTTTT. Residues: CASSLELGTGELFF.